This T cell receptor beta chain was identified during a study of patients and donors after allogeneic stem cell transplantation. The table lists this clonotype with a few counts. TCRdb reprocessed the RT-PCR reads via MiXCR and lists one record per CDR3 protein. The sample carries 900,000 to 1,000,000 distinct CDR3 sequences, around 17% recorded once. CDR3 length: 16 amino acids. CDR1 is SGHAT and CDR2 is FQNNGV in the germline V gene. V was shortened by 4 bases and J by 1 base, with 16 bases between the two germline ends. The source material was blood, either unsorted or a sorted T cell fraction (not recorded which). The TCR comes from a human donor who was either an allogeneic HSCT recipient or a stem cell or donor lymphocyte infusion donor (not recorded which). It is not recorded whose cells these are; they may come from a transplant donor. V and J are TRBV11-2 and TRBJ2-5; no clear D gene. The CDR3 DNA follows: TGTGCCAGCAGCTCAATCCCGACGGACCCCCAAGAGACCCAGTACTTC. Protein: CASSSIPTDPQETQYF.